Described below is a single T cell receptor (beta chain) sequence and its context. This clonotype has more than one count but fewer than ten. The antigen it binds to is not known. No base quality values were provided; no much bigger clone lies one nucleotide off. The trim is 6 bases for V and 2 bases for J, with a gap of 8 bases between the germline ends. Sequences ENHRY (CDR1) and SYGVKD (CDR2) are obtained from the germline V gene. From the cysteine up to the phenylalanine, the CDR3 has a length of 14 residues. The read is trimmed to its CDR3 DNA, 42 bases read in frame from base 1. The TCR beta CDR3 regions were amplified from the RNA transcripts. The first round of RT-PCR for the TCR CDR3 was performed with the HTBI primer set and the Qiagen OneStep RT-PCR kit. Libraries were constructed in a second round of multiplex PCR, after which size selection and purification were performed. Libraries were sequenced paired-end with 100 bp reads on an Illumina HiSeq2000. Turning to the authors' computational methods: SOAPnuke was used to process the raw data, throwing out any read that contained adapters or uncalled bases, had a mean Phred below 15, or lacked an exact constant-primer or identifier match. COPE v1.2.5 was used to merge the high-quality paired reads, and each unique nucleotide sequence was defined as a clonotype. MiTCR v1.1 was used to align the clonotypes against IMGT TRBV, TRBD and TRBJ reference segments. Only V-J combinations with frequency above 0.0001, covering about 99% of repertoires, were analysed. The TCS score was defined as F50 (clonal expansion) divided by E x V (chaos), with BLOSUM62-based TCRdist calculated between CDR3 peptides within each V-J. Welch's t-statistics and random forest reduced some 510 V-J features to about 13, which were used in a naive Bayes classifier (R e1071). The Morisita-Horn index was used to measure how similar the thyroid and blood repertoires were. The public reads were reanalyzed by TCRdb: fastp trimming at Q25, MiXCR alignment, in-frame beta chains only. All rows with the same CDR3 protein become a single entry with the most common DNA and genes. These V and J calls derive from TCRdb rather than the authors' analysis. Recorded for this sample are about 760,000 distinct CDR3 sequences; 30% to 40% of them occurred a single time. The ten largest clones capture around 29% of the sample.

Stable Graves' hyperthyroidism was defined as no progression to ophthalmopathy during 18 months of follow-up. The hyperthyroidism patients were between 18 and 65 years old and newly diagnosed, with a disease duration of less than 2 months. Any patient with an uncontrolled infection, another autoimmune disease, pregnancy or lactation was excluded. Diagnoses were based on clinical symptoms, serum thyroxine and TRAb, thyroid ultrasound and orbital computed tomography. Ficoll-Paque density gradient centrifugation was used to isolate PBMCs from 9.5 to 10 ml of fresh peripheral blood. Trizol reagent was used to extract total RNA, and RNA quality was then checked on an Agilent 2100 Bioanalyzer. The record originates from a study of T cells in Graves' hyperthyroidism and ophthalmopathy (dated by TCRdb to between 2018 and 2020). Regarding the study in general: Peripheral blood samples were taken at initial diagnosis, before any treatment was given. According to the paper, TCR Vbeta CDR3 sequencing was carried out on approximately 140 peripheral blood samples, which came from approximately 43 ophthalmopathy, fewer than 80 hyperthyroidism and roughly 17 progressor patients. In addition, the study compared T-cell repertoires in thyroid tissue and in blood from over 5 Graves' hyperthyroidism patients. Prospective prediction of ophthalmopathy was tested in an independent validation cohort of 18 to 20 hyperthyroidism patients and some 17 patients who later progressed to ophthalmopathy. After blood sampling, hyperthyroidism patients were treated with methimazole at a starting dose of 30 mg daily, and ophthalmopathy patients were treated with high-dose intravenous methylprednisolone. For training and testing, the 100 or so patients in the discovery cohort were randomly divided in a 7:3 ratio. A discovery cohort of roughly 100 patients, approximately 45 with Graves' ophthalmopathy and 57 with stable Graves' hyperthyroidism, was used to find distinguishing TCR V-J signatures.

What the research found in general, with its limitations: Ophthalmopathy was separated from stable hyperthyroidism by a 13 V-J signature model, with just over 85% sensitivity and about 84% specificity obtained in cross-validation and 80%/75% obtained in testing. Sample size was not statistically predetermined, and blinding of investigators to group allocation was not performed. Most expanded thyroid clonotypes (frequency above 0.001) were also detected in blood, suggesting blood repertoires may reflect thyroid immune responses. In validation, the model predicted progression to ophthalmopathy with 65% to 71% sensitivity and roughly 75% specificity, a median of 6.5 months before onset.

Sequenced material: blood. The chain links TRBV10-3 with TRBJ2-6, with no confidently assigned D gene. This TCR was recovered from a woman aged 40 to 49 with Graves' hyperthyroidism. The nucleotides are TGTGCCATCAGACAAGACGCTGGGGCCAACGTCCTGACTTTC. Its amino acids are CAIRQDAGANVLTF.